This entry describes one T cell receptor beta chain. Authors' methods: How many nucleated cells were present was estimated from reference gene primer amplification. Generated by immunoSEQ multiplex PCR, the TCRdb table keeps only in-frame clones and is missing some. D and trimming come from the DNA, and the V and J calls and clone size come from that table. The sample has tens of thousands of clones, 78% seen once. The CDR3 covers 14 residues. V was clipped by 0 bases and J by 6 bases, with 11 bases between them. CDR1 GTSNPN and CDR2 SVGIG come from the germline V gene (reference sequence). This sample stems from a study of blood T cell repertoires in COVID-19. Study background: The United States, Italy and Spain provided the acute and convalescent COVID-19 samples.

The clonotype originates from a human donor in a cohort sampled during active COVID-19. The sequenced material came from peripheral blood. The genes are TRBV30 and TRBJ2-2; no clear D gene. The CDR3 is CAWSVARFSGELFF. In nucleotides, the CDR3 is TGTGCCTGGAGTGTCGCCAGGTTCTCCGGGGAGCTGTTTTTT. Combining the CDR3 with reference TRBV30 and TRBJ2-2 gives the whole variable domain SQTIHQWPATLVQPVGSPLSLECTVEGTSNPNLYWYRQAAGRGLQLLFYSVGIGQISSEVPQNLSASRPQDRQFILSSKKLLLSDSGFYLCAWSVARFSGELFFGEGSRLTVL.